These 10 T cell receptor beta chains share one sample of origin, sequenced in a study of CD8 T cells in ankylosing spondylitis. One entry per CDR3 protein results from TCRdb running MiXCR on the 5' RACE reads. This table holds 40,000 or so distinct CDR3 sequences, 9.5% to 12% found once. The source material was blood, either unsorted or a sorted T cell fraction (not recorded which). The receptors shown here come from a male donor with ankylosing spondylitis or in good health (not recorded which).

The chain joins TRBV7-8 to TRBJ1-2; D not certain. This CDR3 spans 16 amino acids. Between the trimmed V and J ends, which lost 1 base and 1 base, there was a span of 13 bases. CDR1 and CDR2 from the germline V gene are SGHVS and FQNEAQ. CDR3 nucleotides: TGTGCCAGCAGCTTAGTTGGAACCGCTAATAACTATGGCTACACCTTC. It yields the protein CASSLVGTANNYGYTF.

This clonotype was counted at least ten times. The rearrangement joins TRBV5-1 to TRBJ1-1; D is ambiguous. In germline, CDR1 is SGHRS, CDR2 YFSETQ. The CDR3 loop spans 14 amino acids. The V and J ends lost 0 bases and 7 bases respectively, with 13 bases between them. Written as DNA, the CDR3 is TGCGCCAGCAGCTTGGAAGGTGTTGCGGATGAAGCTTTCTTT. It translates to CASSLEGVADEAFF. The full variable domain, with the rest looked up from reference TRBV5-1 and TRBJ1-1, is KAGVTQTPRYLIKTRGQQVTLSCSPISGHRSVSWYQQTPGQGLQFLFEYFSETQRNKGNFPGRFSGRQFSNSRSEMNVSTLELGDSALYLCASSLEGVADEAFFGQGTRLTVV.

This clonotype was detected ten times or more. The J gene is TRBJ1-6, the V gene TRBV25-1; 8 bases align to TRBD1. The ends lost 6 bases at V and 3 bases at J; junction bases unmatched: 4. Germline CDR1 reads MGHDK; CDR2 reads SYGVNS. The CDR3 loop spans 15 amino acids. In DNA, the CDR3 is TGTGCCAGCAGGGGAGACAGGGGCTATAATTCACCCCTCCACTTT. Encoded protein: CASRGDRGYNSPLHF.

The chain joins TRBV5-1 to TRBJ1-4, with D uncertain. This CDR3 comprises 16 residues. V lost 0 bases and J 5 bases, leaving 14 bases between the germline ends. Germline V gene sequence: CDR1 SGHRS, CDR2 YFSETQ. Written as DNA, the CDR3 is TGCGCCAGCAGCTTGGTAGATCCAGCTCTCAATGAAAAACTGTTTTTT. As protein: CASSLVDPALNEKLFF.

In this sample, this clonotype turned up many times. The chain has TRBV12-3 or TRBV12-4 and TRBJ2-5; D gene ambiguous. Trimming stripped 8 bases from V and 2 bases from J, with 6 bases between. The CDR3 covers 11 residues. CDR3 loop: CASGRQETQYF. CDR3 in DNA: TGTGCCAGCGGGCGGCAAGAGACCCAGTACTTC.

This clonotype was observed many times. This chain links TRBV20-1 with TRBJ2-7; TRBD1 might be the D (6 bases). The V end was cut by 3 bases, the J end by 0 bases, with 9 bases between. The CDR3 contains 13 residues. Germline V gene data show CDR1 as DFQATT and CDR2 as SNEGSKA (reference sequence). CDR3 region: CSARYRASYEQYF. CDR3 bases: TGCAGTGCTAGGTACAGGGCCTCCTACGAGCAGTACTTC.

The genes are TRBV25-1 and TRBJ2-7; 11 nucleotides line up with TRBD2. V gave up 1 base and J gave up 0 bases; unmatched junction bases: 8. Germline CDR1 reads MGHDK; CDR2 reads SYGVNS. The CDR3 has 18 residues. The CDR3 reads CASSEWSSGGTFSYEQYF. CDR3 nucleotide sequence: TGTGCCAGCAGTGAATGGTCTAGCGGGGGGACCTTCTCCTACGAGCAGTACTTC.

This clonotype occurred many times. CDR3 residues: CASSLENSGGTDTQYF. CDR3 nucleotides: TGCGCCAGCAGCTTAGAAAATAGCGGGGGGACAGATACGCAGTATTTT. The V gene is TRBV5-1, the J gene TRBJ2-3; 10 nucleotides agree with TRBD2. CDR1 and CDR2 from the germline V gene are SGHRS and YFSETQ. V lost 2 bases to trimming and J lost 3 bases; unmatched junction nucleotides: 6. This CDR3 region has 16 residues.

The sample holds many counts of this clonotype. The rearrangement joins TRBV24-1 to TRBJ1-2; TRBD1 is a possible D gene (6 bases). The germline V gene encodes CDR1 KGHDR and CDR2 SFDVKD. V lost 3 bases and J lost 7, with 14 bases in between. This CDR3 is 14 amino acids long. CDR3 nucleotides: TGTGCCACCAGTGATCCCGGACAGCAGGTTGGCTACACCTTC. Translation gives CATSDPGQQVGYTF.

This clonotype has at least ten counts. The chain carries TRBV3-1 and TRBJ2-2; D possibly uses TRBD1 or TRBD2 (6 bases each). The CDR3 length is 18 residues. V was trimmed by 1 base and J by 3 bases, leaving 18 bases between them. Germline CDR1 reads LGHDT; CDR2 reads YNNKEL (reference sequence). As DNA, the CDR3 is TGTGCCAGCAGCCAAGCCCGCACCGGGGGCCTGTACACCGGGGAGCTGTTTTTT. This translates into CASSQARTGGLYTGELFF.